These 8 T cell receptor beta chains were all obtained from the same sample, sequenced in a study of post-analysis software for immune sequencing data. Study-wide findings and caveats: Four or five TRBV segments were significantly more frequent in patients than in controls. TRBV5-6, TRBV5-1 and TRBV20-1 were among these segments.

TCR beta cDNA libraries included unique molecular identifiers. TCRdb called the PCR reads again in MiXCR, with one record for every CDR3 protein. The table has approximately 350,000 distinct CDR3 sequences, roughly 30% seen once. For these receptors, no antigen is known. The sequenced material came from blood. The receptor set was obtained from a girl between 5 and 17 years old with multiple sclerosis.

This clonotype showed up just a few times. The chain is built from TRBV7-8 and TRBJ1-2; 8 nucleotides agree with TRBD1. CDR1 and CDR2 from the germline V gene are SGHVS and FQNEAQ. The CDR3 loop spans 17 amino acids. Germline trimming cut 3 bases from V and 2 bases from J; bases unmatched to any gene: 11. The CDR3 DNA is TGTGCCAGCAGCTTGGCCGAGGCAGGGGGCATCAACTATGGCTACACCTTC. This gives the protein CASSLAEAGGINYGYTF. Looking up the rest from reference TRBV7-8 and TRBJ1-2 gives the full variable domain: GAGVSQSPRYKVAKRGQDVALRCDPISGHVSLFWYQQALGQGPEFLTYFQNEAQLDKSGLPSDRFFAERPEGSVSTLKIQRTQQEDSAVYLCASSLAEAGGINYGYTFGSGTRLTVV.

Notes on this clonotype: An end of the junction differs from the germline gene, which may be a read error. V and J are TRBV7-9 and TRBJ2-3, with 13 nucleotides matching TRBD2. Germline V lookup: CDR1 SEHNR, CDR2 FQNEAQ (reference sequence). The CDR3 loop spans 18 amino acids. CDR3 amino acids: CTSSRSLGLAGDTDTQYF. The CDR3 nucleotides are TGTACCAGCAGTCGATCACTAGGACTAGCGGGGGACACAGATACGCAGTATTTT.

The chain is built from TRBV5-1 and TRBJ2-7, with D tentatively TRBD2 (6 bases). Judging by the DNA end, TRBJ2-5 fits better; the J call may be wrong. Germline lookup yields CDR1 SGHRS and CDR2 YFSETQ. This CDR3 is 13 amino acids long. The CDR3 protein is CASSWGEEETQYF. In DNA form, the CDR3 reads TGCGCCAGCAGCTGGGGGGAAGAGGAGACCCAGTACTTC.

In its sample, this clonotype was seen a few times. This rearrangement joins TRBV5-1 to TRBJ2-3, with D perhaps matching TRBD1 or TRBD2 (5 bases each). Per the germline V gene, CDR1 is SGHRS and CDR2 is YFSETQ. Trimming stripped 3 bases from V and 6 bases from J, with 8 bases between. The CDR3 runs 12 residues. CDR3 nucleotides: TGCGCCAGCAGCTACGAGGGGGATACGCAGTATTTT. Translated: CASSYEGDTQYF. The variable domain in full, with the rest retrieved from reference TRBV5-1 and TRBJ2-3, is KAGVTQTPRYLIKTRGQQVTLSCSPISGHRSVSWYQQTPGQGLQFLFEYFSETQRNKGNFPGRFSGRQFSNSRSEMNVSTLELGDSALYLCASSYEGDTQYFGPGTRLTVL.

The rearrangement joins TRBV12-3 or TRBV12-4 to TRBJ1-6; D is possibly TRBD1 (6 bases). Trimming stripped 5 bases from V and 18 bases from J, with 17 bases between. The CDR3 contains 12 residues. This CDR3 reads CASSPTSGEAHF. The CDR3 nucleotides are TGTGCCAGCAGTCCAACATCAGGGGAAGCCCACTTT.

This clonotype showed up just a few times. The genes are TRBV5-4 and TRBJ1-2; 11 bases line up with TRBD1. The CDR3 has 17 amino acids. CDR1 is SGHNT and CDR2 is YYREEE in the germline V gene (reference sequence). With V trimmed by 3 bases and J by 2 bases, 9 bases remained unmatched. CDR3 DNA sequence: TGTGCCAGCAGCTCGCCCACCGGACAGGGGGCAAACTATGGCTACACCTTC. Translated: CASSSPTGQGANYGYTF.

The chain carries TRBV6-2 or TRBV6-3 and TRBJ1-2, with unresolved D. Trimming removed 0 bases from V and 4 bases from J, with 15 bases in between. The CDR3 contains 16 residues. Germline V CDR1 and CDR2: MNHEY, SVGEGT. CDR3 nucleotides: TGTGCCAGCAGTTACTCGAGTAGTAGGGAGGCCTATGGCTACACCTTC. The encoded protein is CASSYSSSREAYGYTF.

This clonotype was seen only a few times. The V and J genes are TRBV29-1 and TRBJ2-5; D uncertain. CDR3 length: 13 amino acids. CDR1 and CDR2 from the germline V gene are SQVTM and ANQGSEA. V was clipped by 4 bases and J by 1 base, with 10 bases between them. As DNA, the CDR3 is TGCAGCGTTGTTTCTTTGGTCCAAGAGACCCAGTACTTC. Protein sequence: CSVVSLVQETQYF.